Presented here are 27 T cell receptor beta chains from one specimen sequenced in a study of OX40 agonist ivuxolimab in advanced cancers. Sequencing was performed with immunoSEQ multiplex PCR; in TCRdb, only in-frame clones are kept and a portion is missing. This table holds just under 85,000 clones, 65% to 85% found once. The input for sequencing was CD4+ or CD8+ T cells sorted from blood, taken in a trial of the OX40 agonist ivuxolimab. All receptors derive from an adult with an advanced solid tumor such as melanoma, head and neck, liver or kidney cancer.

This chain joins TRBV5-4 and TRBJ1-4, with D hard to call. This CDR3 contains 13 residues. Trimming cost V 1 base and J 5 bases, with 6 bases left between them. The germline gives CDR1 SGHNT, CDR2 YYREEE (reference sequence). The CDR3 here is CASSLNTNEKLFF. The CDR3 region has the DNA TGTGCCAGCAGCTTGAACACGAATGAAAAACTGTTTTTT. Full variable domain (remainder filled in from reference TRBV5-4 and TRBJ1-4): ETGVTQSPTHLIKTRGQQVTLRCSSQSGHNTVSWYQQALGQGPQFIFQYYREEENGRGNFPPRFSGLQFPNYSSELNVNALELDDSALYLCASSLNTNEKLFFGSGTQLSVL.

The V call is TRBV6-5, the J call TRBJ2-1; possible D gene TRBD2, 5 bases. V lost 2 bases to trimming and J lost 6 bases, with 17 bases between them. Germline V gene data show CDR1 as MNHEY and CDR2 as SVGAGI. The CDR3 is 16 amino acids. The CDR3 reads CASSYELHGIGNEQFF. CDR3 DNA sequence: TGTGCCAGCAGTTACGAGCTCCACGGGATCGGCAATGAGCAGTTCTTC.

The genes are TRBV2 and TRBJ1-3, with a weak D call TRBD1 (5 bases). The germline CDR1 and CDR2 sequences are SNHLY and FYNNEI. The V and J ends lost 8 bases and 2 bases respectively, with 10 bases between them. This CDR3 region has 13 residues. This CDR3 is CASESGTGNTIYF. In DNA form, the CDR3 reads TGTGCCAGCGAATCAGGGACTGGAAACACCATATATTTT. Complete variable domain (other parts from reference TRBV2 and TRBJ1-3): EPEVTQTPSHQVTQMGQEVILRCVPISNHLYFYWYRQILGQKVEFLVSFYNNEISEKSEIFDDQFSVERPDGSNFTLKIRSTKLEDSAMYFCASESGTGNTIYFGEGSWLTVV.

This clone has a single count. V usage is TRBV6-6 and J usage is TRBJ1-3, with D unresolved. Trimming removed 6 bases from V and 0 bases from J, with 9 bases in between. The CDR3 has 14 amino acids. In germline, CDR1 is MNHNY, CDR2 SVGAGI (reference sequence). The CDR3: CASRKVDSGNTIYF. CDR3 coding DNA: TGTGCCAGCAGAAAAGTAGACTCTGGAAACACCATATATTTT.

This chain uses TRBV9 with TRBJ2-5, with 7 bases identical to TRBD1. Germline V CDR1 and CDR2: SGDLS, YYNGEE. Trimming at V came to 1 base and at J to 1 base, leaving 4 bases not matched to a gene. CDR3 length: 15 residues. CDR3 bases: TGTGCCAGCAGCGTACAAGGGACAGCCCAAGAGACCCAGTACTTC. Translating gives CASSVQGTAQETQYF.

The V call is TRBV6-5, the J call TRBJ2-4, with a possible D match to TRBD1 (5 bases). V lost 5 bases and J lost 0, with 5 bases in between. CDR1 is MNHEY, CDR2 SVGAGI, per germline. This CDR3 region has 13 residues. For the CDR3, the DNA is TGTGCCAGCAGTAGGGGAGCCAAAAACATTCAGTACTTC. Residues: CASSRGAKNIQYF.

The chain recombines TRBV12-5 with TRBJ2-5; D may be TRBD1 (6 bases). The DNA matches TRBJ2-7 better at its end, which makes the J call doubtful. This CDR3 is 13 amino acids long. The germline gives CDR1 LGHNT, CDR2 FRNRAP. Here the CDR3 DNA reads TGTGCTAGTGGTCAATACAGGGATTACGAGCAGTACTTC. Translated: CASGQYRDYEQYF.

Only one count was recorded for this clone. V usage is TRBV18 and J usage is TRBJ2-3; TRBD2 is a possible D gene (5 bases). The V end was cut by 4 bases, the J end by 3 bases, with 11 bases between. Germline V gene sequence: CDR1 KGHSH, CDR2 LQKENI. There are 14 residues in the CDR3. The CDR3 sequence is CASSLTTGTDTQYF. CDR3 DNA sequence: TGTGCCAGCTCACTGACTACGGGGACAGATACGCAGTATTTT.

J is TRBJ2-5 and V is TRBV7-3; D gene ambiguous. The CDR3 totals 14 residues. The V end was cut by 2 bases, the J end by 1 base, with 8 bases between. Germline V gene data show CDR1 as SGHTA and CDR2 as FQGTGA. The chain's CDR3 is CASSLSASQETQYF. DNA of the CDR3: TGTGCCAGCAGCTTATCCGCTAGCCAAGAGACCCAGTACTTC.

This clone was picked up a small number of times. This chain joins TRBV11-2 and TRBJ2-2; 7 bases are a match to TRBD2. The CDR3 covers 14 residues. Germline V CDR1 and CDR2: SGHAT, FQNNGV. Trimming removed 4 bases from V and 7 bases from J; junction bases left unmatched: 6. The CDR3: CASSWGGVNGELFF. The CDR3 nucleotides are TGTGCCAGCAGCTGGGGAGGGGTAAACGGGGAGCTGTTTTTT.

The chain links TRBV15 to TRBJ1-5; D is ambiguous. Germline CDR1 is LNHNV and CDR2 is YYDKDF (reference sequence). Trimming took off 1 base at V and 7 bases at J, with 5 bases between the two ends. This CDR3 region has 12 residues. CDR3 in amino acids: CATSRGIQPQHF. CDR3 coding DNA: TGTGCCACCAGCAGAGGTATACAGCCCCAGCATTTT.

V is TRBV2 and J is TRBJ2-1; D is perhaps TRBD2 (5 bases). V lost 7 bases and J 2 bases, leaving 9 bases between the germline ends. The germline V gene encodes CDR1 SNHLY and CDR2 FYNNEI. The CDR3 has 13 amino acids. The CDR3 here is CASMAGAYNEQFF. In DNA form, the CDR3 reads TGTGCCAGCATGGCGGGCGCCTACAATGAGCAGTTCTTC. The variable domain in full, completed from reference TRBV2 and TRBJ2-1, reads EPEVTQTPSHQVTQMGQEVILRCVPISNHLYFYWYRQILGQKVEFLVSFYNNEISEKSEIFDDQFSVERPDGSNFTLKIRSTKLEDSAMYFCASMAGAYNEQFFGPGTRLTVL.

The CDR3 sequence: CASSYSPGLTGNTIYF. The CDR3 DNA sequence: TGTGCCAGCAGTTACTCGCCCGGGCTCACGGGAAACACCATATATTTT. The V and J genes are TRBV6-6 and TRBJ1-3; the D is unclear. The germline V gene encodes CDR1 MNHNY and CDR2 SVGAGI (reference sequence). The V end was cut by 0 bases, the J end by 4 bases, with 13 bases between. The CDR3 sequence is 16 residues long.

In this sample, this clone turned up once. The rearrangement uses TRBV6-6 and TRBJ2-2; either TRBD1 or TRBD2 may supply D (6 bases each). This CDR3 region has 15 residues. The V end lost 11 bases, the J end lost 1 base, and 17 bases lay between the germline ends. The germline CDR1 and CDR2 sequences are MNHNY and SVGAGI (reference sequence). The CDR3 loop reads CAADRGQLNTGELFF. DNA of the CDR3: TGTGCCGCAGACCGGGGGCAGCTGAACACCGGGGAGCTGTTTTTT.

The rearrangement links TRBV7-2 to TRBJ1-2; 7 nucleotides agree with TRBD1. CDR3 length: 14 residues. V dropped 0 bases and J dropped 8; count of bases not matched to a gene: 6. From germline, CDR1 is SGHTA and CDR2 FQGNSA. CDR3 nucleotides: TGTGCCAGCAGCTTAGCCGGCAGGGGGGAAGGCTACACCTTC. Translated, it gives CASSLAGRGEGYTF.

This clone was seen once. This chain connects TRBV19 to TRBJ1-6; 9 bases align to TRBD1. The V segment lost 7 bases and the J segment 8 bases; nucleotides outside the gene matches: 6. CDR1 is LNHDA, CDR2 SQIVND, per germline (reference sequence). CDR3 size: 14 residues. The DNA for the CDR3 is TGTGCCAGTAAGGACAGGGGATGGGATTCACCCCTCCACTTT. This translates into CASKDRGWDSPLHF.

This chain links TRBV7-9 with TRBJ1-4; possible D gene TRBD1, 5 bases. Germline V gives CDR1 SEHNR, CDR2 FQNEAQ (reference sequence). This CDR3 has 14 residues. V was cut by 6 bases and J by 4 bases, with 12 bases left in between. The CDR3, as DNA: TGTGCCAGCAGACTGGGACCGATTAATGAAAAACTGTTTTTT. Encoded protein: CASRLGPINEKLFF.

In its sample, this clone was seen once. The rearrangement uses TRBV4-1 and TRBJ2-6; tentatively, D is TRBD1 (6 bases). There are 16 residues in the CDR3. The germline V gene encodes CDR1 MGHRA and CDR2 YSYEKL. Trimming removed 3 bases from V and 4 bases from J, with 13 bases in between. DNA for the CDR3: TGCGCCAGCAGCCACACCCAGGGGTCCGGGGCCAACGTCCTGACTTTC. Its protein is CASSHTQGSGANVLTF.

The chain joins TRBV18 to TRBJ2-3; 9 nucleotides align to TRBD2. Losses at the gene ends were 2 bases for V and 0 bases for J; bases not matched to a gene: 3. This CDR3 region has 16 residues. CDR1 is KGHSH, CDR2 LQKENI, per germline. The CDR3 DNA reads TGTGCCAGCTCACCAAAACTAGCGGGTAGCACAGATACGCAGTATTTT. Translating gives CASSPKLAGSTDTQYF. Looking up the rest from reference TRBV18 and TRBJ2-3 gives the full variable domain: NAGVMQNPRHLVRRRGQEARLRCSPMKGHSHVYWYRQLPEEGLKFMVYLQKENIIDESGMPKERFSAEFPKEGPSILRIQQVVRGDSAAYFCASSPKLAGSTDTQYFGPGTRLTVL.

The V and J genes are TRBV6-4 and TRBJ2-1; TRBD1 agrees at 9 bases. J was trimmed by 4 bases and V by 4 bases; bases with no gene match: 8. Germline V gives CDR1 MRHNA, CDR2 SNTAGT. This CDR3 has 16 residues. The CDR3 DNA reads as TGTGCCAGCAGTGGCTCCGGGACAGGGACGTACAATGAGCAGTTCTTC. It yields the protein CASSGSGTGTYNEQFF.

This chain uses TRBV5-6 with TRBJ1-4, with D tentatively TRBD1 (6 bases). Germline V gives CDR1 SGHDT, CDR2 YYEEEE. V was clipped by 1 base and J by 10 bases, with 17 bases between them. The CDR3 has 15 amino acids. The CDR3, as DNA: TGTGCCAGCAGCTTGAAGGGCGGATGGGGGCGAAAACTGTTTTTT. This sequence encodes CASSLKGGWGRKLFF.

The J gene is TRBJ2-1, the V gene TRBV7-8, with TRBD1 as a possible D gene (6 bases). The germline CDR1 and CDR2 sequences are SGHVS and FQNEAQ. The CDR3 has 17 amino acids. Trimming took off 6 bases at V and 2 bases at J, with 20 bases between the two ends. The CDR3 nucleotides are TGTGCCAGCAGAAGTCGTGGTATGGGGGCGGCCTACAATGAGCAGTTCTTC. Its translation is CASRSRGMGAAYNEQFF.

CDR3 DNA sequence: TGCGCCAGCAGCCGGGACACACCCTACGAGCAGTACTTC. Its protein product is CASSRDTPYEQYF. The rearrangement uses TRBV5-1 and TRBJ2-7, with D possibly TRBD1 on 6 matching bases. Germline-derived CDR1 and CDR2 are SGHRS and YFSETQ. The CDR3 runs 13 residues. V was shortened by 4 bases and J by 2 bases, with 10 bases between the two germline ends.

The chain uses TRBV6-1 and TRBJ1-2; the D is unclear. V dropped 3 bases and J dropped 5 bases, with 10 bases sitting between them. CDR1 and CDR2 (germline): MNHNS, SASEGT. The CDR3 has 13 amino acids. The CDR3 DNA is TGTGCCAGCAGTGATGGTCAGCTTTATGGCTACACCTTC. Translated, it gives CASSDGQLYGYTF.

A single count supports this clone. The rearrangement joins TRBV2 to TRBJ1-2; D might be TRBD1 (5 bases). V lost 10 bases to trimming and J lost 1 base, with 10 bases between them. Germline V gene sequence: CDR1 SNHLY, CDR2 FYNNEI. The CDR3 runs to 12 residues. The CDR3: CATTTDNYGYTF. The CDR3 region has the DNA TGTGCCACAACGACAGATAACTATGGCTACACCTTC.

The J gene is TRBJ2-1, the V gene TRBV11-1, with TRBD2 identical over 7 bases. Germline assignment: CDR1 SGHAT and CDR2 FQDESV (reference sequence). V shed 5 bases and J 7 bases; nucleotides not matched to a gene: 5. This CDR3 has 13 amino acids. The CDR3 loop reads CASSPIGGNEQFF. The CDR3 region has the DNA TGTGCCAGCAGCCCCATCGGGGGGAATGAGCAGTTCTTC.

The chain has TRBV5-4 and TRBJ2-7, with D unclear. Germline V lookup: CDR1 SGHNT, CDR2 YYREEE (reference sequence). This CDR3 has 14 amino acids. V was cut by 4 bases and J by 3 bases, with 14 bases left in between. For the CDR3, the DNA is TGTGCCAGCAGCCGGAGTATTGGGCACTACGAGCAGTACTTC. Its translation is CASSRSIGHYEQYF.